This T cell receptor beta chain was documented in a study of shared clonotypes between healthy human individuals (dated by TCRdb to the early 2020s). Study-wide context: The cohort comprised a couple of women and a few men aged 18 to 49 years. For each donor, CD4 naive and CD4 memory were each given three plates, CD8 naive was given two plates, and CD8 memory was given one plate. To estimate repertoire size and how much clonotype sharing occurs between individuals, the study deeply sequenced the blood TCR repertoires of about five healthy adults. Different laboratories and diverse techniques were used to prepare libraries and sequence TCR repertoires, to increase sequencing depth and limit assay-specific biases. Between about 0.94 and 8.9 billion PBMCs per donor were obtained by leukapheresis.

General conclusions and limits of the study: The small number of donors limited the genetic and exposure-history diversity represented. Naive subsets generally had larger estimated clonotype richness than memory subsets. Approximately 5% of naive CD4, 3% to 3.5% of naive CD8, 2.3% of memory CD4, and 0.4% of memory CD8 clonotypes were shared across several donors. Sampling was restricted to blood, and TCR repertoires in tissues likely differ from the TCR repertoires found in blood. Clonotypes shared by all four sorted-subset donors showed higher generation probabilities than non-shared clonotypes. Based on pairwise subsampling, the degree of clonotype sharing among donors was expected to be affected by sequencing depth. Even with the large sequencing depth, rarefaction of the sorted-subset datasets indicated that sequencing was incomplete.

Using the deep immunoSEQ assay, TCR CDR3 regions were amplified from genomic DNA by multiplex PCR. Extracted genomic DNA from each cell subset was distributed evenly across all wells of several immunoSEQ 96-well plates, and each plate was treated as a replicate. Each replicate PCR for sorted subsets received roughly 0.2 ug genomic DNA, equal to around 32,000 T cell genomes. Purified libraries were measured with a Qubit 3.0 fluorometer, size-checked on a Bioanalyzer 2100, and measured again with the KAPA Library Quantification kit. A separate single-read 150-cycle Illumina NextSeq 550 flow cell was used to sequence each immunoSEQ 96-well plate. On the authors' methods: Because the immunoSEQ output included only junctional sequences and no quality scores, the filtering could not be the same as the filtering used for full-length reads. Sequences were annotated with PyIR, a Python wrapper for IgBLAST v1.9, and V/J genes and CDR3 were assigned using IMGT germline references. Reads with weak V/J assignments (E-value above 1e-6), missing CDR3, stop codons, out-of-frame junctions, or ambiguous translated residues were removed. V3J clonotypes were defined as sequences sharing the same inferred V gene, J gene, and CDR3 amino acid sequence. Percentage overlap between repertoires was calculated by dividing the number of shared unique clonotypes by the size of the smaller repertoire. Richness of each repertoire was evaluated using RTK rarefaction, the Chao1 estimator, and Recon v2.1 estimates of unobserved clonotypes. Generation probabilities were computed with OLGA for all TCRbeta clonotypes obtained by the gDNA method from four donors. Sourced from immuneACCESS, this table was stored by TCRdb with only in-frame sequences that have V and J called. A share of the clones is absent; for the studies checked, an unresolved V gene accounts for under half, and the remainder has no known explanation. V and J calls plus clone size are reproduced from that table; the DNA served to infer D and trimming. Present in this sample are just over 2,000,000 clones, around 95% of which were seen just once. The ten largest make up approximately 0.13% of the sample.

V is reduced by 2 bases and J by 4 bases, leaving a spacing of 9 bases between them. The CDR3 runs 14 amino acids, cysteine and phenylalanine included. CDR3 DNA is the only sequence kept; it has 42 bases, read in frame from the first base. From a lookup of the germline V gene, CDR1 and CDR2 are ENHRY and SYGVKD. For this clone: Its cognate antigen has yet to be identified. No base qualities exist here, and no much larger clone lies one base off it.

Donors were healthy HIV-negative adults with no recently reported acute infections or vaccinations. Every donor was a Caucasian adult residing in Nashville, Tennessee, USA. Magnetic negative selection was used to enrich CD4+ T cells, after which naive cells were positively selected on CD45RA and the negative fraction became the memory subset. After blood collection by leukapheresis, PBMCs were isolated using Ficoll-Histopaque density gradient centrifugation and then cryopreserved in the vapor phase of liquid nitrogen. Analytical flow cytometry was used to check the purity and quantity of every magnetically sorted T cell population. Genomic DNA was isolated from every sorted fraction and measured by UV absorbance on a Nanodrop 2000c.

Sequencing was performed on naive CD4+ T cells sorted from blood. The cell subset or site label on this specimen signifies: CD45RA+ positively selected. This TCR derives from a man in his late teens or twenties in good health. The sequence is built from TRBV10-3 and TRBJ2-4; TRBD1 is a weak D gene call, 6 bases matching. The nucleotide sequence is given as TGTGCCATCAGTGAGGGGACAACTAAAAACATTCAGTACTTC. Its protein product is CAISEGTTKNIQYF.